The next 32 T cell receptor beta chains were all read from a single sample in a study of glioma-infiltrating T cells. Using RNA template, CDR3s of TCR alpha and beta were amplified with iRepertoire arm-PCR. TCRdb reprocessed the multiplex PCR reads with MiXCR, giving one entry per CDR3 protein. The table includes 90,000 to 100,000 distinct CDR3 sequences, about 40% detected once. Source material: glioma tissue, nonneoplastic brain tissue, or PBMCs (not recorded which). The receptors originated from a human donor with low-grade glioma or glioblastoma, undergoing nonglioma brain surgery, or in good health (not recorded which).

Comment on this clonotype: A read error is possible here, since a much larger clone lies one base away. CDR3 DNA sequence: TGTGCCAGCAGACCTGGGAAACAGGGGGCCCTTCACACTGAAGCTTTCTTT. This translates into CASRPGKQGALHTEAFF. The chain couples TRBV7-2 to TRBJ1-1; 9 bases fit TRBD1. The V gene end was trimmed by 6 bases and the J gene end by 3 bases; junction bases not matched to a gene: 14. CDR3 length: 17 residues. Germline V gene data show CDR1 as SGHTA and CDR2 as FQGNSA.

The sample holds many counts of this clonotype. V and J are TRBV11-3 and TRBJ2-1; 10 bases map to TRBD2. CDR3 length: 18 residues. The germline CDR1 and CDR2 sequences are SGHNT and YENEEA. Trimming cost V 5 bases and J 3 bases; bases outside gene matches: 13. CDR3 DNA: TGTGCCAGCAGCCAACAATGGGGGGTAGCGGGAGGCTACAATGAGCAGTTCTTC. Protein product: CASSQQWGVAGGYNEQFF.

Regarding this clonotype: Likely a read error: the CDR3 ends without its conserved phenylalanine or tryptophan. This chain links TRBV4-3 with TRBJ2-1, with D unclear. CDR1 and CDR2 (germline): LGHNA, YSLEER. The CDR3 extends over 14 amino acids. This CDR3 is CAISQDVLYNEQFL. CDR3 bases: TGCGCCATCAGCCAAGATGTATTATACAATGAGCAGTTCCTC.

About this clonotype itself: A much larger clonotype is one base distant, so this may be a read error. V and J are TRBV19 and TRBJ2-1; 11 nucleotides line up with TRBD2. Germline lookup yields CDR1 LNHDA and CDR2 SQIVND (reference sequence). The CDR3 is 16 amino acids. CDR3: CGSSIGSLAGGQEQFF. The CDR3 nucleotides are TGTGGCAGTAGTATTGGGAGCCTAGCGGGGGGTCAAGAGCAGTTCTTC.

In its sample, this clonotype was seen many times. The chain joins TRBV12-3 or TRBV12-4 to TRBJ2-7; D tentatively reads TRBD1 or TRBD2 (5 bases each). Between the trimmed V and J ends, which lost 6 bases and 6 bases, there was a span of 12 bases. The CDR3 spans 12 residues. CDR3 in amino acids: CASSSGASEQYF. As DNA, the CDR3 is TGTGCCAGCAGCTCCGGGGCTTCCGAGCAGTACTTC.

This clonotype came up many times. V gene TRBV29-1 combines with J gene TRBJ1-2; the D is unclear. The CDR3 is 9 residues long. Trimming stripped 3 bases from V and 7 bases from J, with 3 bases between. Germline V lookup: CDR1 SQVTM, CDR2 ANQGSEA. The CDR3 nucleotides read TGCAGCGTTGAGAGTGGCTACACCTTC. It codes for CSVESGYTF.

Worth noting for this clonotype: This CDR3 is missing its conserved last phenylalanine or tryptophan, likely due to a read error. The chain links TRBV2 to TRBJ1-1; no definite D call. V was cut by 2 bases and J by 5 bases, with 12 bases left in between. The germline V gene has CDR1 SNHLY and CDR2 FYNNEI. The CDR3 is made up of 14 amino acids. CDR3 in DNA: TGTGCCAGCAGTGAAAGACGGGGAGATACTGAAGCTTTCTCT. Translating it yields CASSERRGDTEAFS.

This clonotype showed up many times. The chain combines TRBV12-3 or TRBV12-4 with TRBJ1-2; no firm D call. Trimming took off 5 bases at V and 0 bases at J, with 10 bases between the two ends. CDR3 size: 14 residues. The CDR3 DNA reads as TGTGCCAGCAGTCTCTTGCTAGCTAACTATGGCTACACCTTC. Translation gives CASSLLLANYGYTF.

This clonotype was counted at least ten times. The chain carries TRBV19 and TRBJ1-5, with a tentative D call TRBD1 (5 bases). The V and J ends lost 1 base and 3 bases respectively, with 13 bases between them. The CDR3 has 16 amino acids. The germline V gene has CDR1 LNHDA and CDR2 SQIVND (reference sequence). CDR3 in amino acids: CASSIGGLRFNQPQHF. The DNA of the CDR3 is TGTGCCAGTAGTATAGGGGGGTTAAGGTTCAATCAGCCCCAGCATTTT.

The chain uses TRBV28 and TRBJ2-1; 8 bases align to TRBD1. Unmatched junction bases numbered 5, after V lost 6 bases and J lost 4 bases. Germline CDR1 is MDHEN and CDR2 is SYDVKM. The CDR3 spans 14 residues. For the CDR3, the DNA is TGTGCCAGCAGCGACAGGGGAGGATACAATGAGCAGTTCTTC. The encoded protein is CASSDRGGYNEQFF.

The sample holds many counts of this clonotype. The gene calls are TRBV7-9 and TRBJ2-5; 10 positions agree with TRBD1. V lost 3 bases and J lost 3; bases outside the gene matches: 4. Germline-derived CDR1 and CDR2 are SEHNR and FQNEAQ (reference sequence). This CDR3 contains 15 residues. CDR3 DNA: TGTGCCAGCAGCTTTGTGGGACAGGGGAAAGAGACCCAGTACTTC. Residues: CASSFVGQGKETQYF.

This clonotype has at least ten counts. This rearrangement joins TRBV7-9 to TRBJ2-4; tentative D call: TRBD2 (7 bases). Germline-derived CDR1 and CDR2 are SEHNR and FQNEAQ (reference sequence). The CDR3 runs 17 residues. Trimming took 5 bases from V and 3 from J, leaving 20 bases between them. The CDR3 DNA follows: TGTGCCAGCAGCCCCAGAGGGGGAGGGATCCACAAAAACATTCAGTACTTC. It yields the protein CASSPRGGGIHKNIQYF.

Of note for this clonotype: One end of the junction varies from germline; a read error may be responsible. CDR3 amino acids: CTSSQEQRTGHEQFF. Written as DNA, the CDR3 is TGCACCAGCAGCCAAGAGCAAAGGACAGGCCACGAGCAGTTCTTC. V gene TRBV4-1 combines with J gene TRBJ2-1; the match to TRBD1 covers 7 bases. Germline values: CDR1 MGHRA, CDR2 YSYEKL. The CDR3 runs to 15 residues.

This clonotype was observed at least ten times. The chain couples TRBV29-1 to TRBJ1-1, with D unresolved. The ends were cut back, 7 bases at V and 5 bases at J, with 17 bases in the middle. This CDR3 is 13 amino acids long. Germline V gene lookup returns CDR1 SQVTM and CDR2 ANQGSEA. The CDR3, as DNA: TGCAGCGCCGTAACTAGTTGGGGTACTGAAGCTTTCTTT. Protein sequence: CSAVTSWGTEAFF.

This clonotype came up many times. V is TRBV29-1 and J is TRBJ1-1, with D unclear. Germline CDR1 reads SQVTM; CDR2 reads ANQGSEA. The CDR3 is 13 amino acids. V gave up 3 bases and J gave up 0 bases, with 8 bases separating them. The CDR3 coding sequence is TGCAGCGTTGACTTTCGGATGAACACTGAAGCTTTCTTT. It encodes CSVDFRMNTEAFF.

This clonotype was seen at least ten times. This chain connects TRBV4-3 to TRBJ1-6; no definite D call. The length of the CDR3 is 15 residues. V dropped 2 bases and J dropped 10 bases, with 15 bases sitting between them. The germline gives CDR1 LGHNA, CDR2 YSLEER. The CDR3 reads CASSQTNMGESPLHF. CDR3 nucleotide sequence: TGCGCCAGCAGCCAAACTAACATGGGAGAGTCACCCCTCCACTTT.

Of note for this clonotype: The germline gene is not matched at one end of the junction; a read error may be the cause. The V and J genes are TRBV6-1 and TRBJ2-4; 7 bases are shared with TRBD2. Germline CDR1 and CDR2: MNHNS and SASEGT. The CDR3 runs 16 residues. In DNA, the CDR3 is TGTGCCAGCAGTCGAATTCGACGGGAGGCGGGGAACATTCAGCACTTC. Its protein is CASSRIRREAGNIQHF.

As for this clonotype: A much bigger clone sits one base away, suggesting this may be a read error. DNA for the CDR3: TGTGCCAGCAGTTTAAAAGTCGTCGGGAACACTCAGTACTTC. Translating it yields CASSLKVVGNTQYF. The chain combines TRBV12-3 or TRBV12-4 with TRBJ2-4; weak D call: TRBD2 (5 bases). The CDR3 is made up of 14 amino acids.

The table lists this clonotype with a count of one. A much larger clone differs by one base, so this may be a read error. The genes are TRBV14 and TRBJ2-1; no clear D gene. The ends were cut back, 3 bases at V and 7 bases at J, with 10 bases in the middle. Germline CDR1 is SGHDN and CDR2 is FVKESK. CDR3 length: 13 residues. CDR3 DNA sequence: TGTGCCAGCAGCCAGGGATTCACGAATGAGCAGTTCTTC. This translates into CASSQGFTNEQFF.

V is TRBV9 and J is TRBJ2-6, with D possibly being TRBD1 (5 bases). CDR1 and CDR2 from the germline V gene are SGDLS and YYNGEE. The CDR3 is 14 residues long. V lost 8 bases, J lost 2 bases, and 11 bases lay in between. The CDR3 bases are TGTGCCAGTGACAGCTCTACTGGGGCCAACGTCCTGACTTTC. Its translation is CASDSSTGANVLTF.

This clonotype was counted ten times or more. One base away lies a much larger clone, so this may be a sequencing read error. In DNA form, the CDR3 reads TGTGCCACCAGAGGGACGGCGGACACTGAAGCTTTCTTT. This gives the protein CATRGTADTEAFF. The chain links TRBV24-1 to TRBJ1-1; D might be TRBD1 (5 bases). The length of the CDR3 is 13 residues. Germline CDR1 KGHDR, CDR2 SFDVKD. The V and J ends lost 7 bases and 3 bases respectively, with 11 bases between them.

This clonotype has ten or more counts. The J gene is TRBJ1-2, the V gene TRBV28; D gene ambiguous. Germline lookup yields CDR1 MDHEN and CDR2 SYDVKM. Trimming took off 3 bases at V and 4 bases at J, with 6 bases between the two ends. The CDR3 contains 12 residues. The CDR3 DNA is TGTGCCAGCAGTTTGGCCGGCTATGGCTACACCTTC. Amino acid sequence: CASSLAGYGYTF.

A note on this clonotype: This may be a read error: a much more frequent sequence differs by one nucleotide. The rearrangement joins TRBV7-3 to TRBJ2-3, with D uncertain. The CDR3 sequence is 15 residues long. Germline lookup yields CDR1 SGHTA and CDR2 FQGTGA. The CDR3 region has the DNA TGTGCCAGCAGCTTAAGATTAGGCGGTACAGATACGGAGTATTTT. Translating gives CASSLRLGGTDTEYF. The whole variable domain, remainder taken from reference TRBV7-3 and TRBJ2-3, is GAGVSQTPSNKVTEKGKYVELRCDPISGHTALYWYRQSLGQGPEFLIYFQGTGAADDSGLPNDRFFAVRPEGSVSTLKIQRTERGDSAVYLCASSLRLGGTDTEYFGPGTRLTVL.

This clonotype was counted at least ten times. V and J are TRBV6-5 and TRBJ2-1; 9 bases match TRBD2. The CDR3 loop spans 15 amino acids. CDR1 and CDR2 (germline): MNHEY, SVGAGI. J gave up 10 bases and V 2 bases, and 9 bases lay outside the gene matches. CDR3 in amino acids: CASSYGGGRAPEQFF. The CDR3, as DNA: TGTGCCAGCAGTTACGGCGGCGGGAGGGCCCCGGAGCAGTTCTTC.

This clonotype came up many times. The chain carries TRBV18 and TRBJ1-6; D possibly corresponds to TRBD1 (6 bases). Deletions cut 1 base from V and 6 bases from J, with 13 bases between. The CDR3 runs 16 residues. The germline gives CDR1 KGHSH, CDR2 LQKENI. CDR3 sequence reads: CASSPQTVGANSPLHF. In nucleotides, the CDR3 is TGTGCCAGCTCACCACAGACGGTGGGGGCTAATTCACCCCTCCACTTT.

The genes are TRBV5-6 and TRBJ1-6, with TRBD1 identical over 10 bases. The V segment lost 4 bases and the J segment 7 bases; nucleotides outside the gene matches: 8. The CDR3 sequence is 16 residues long. Germline V gene data show CDR1 as SGHDT and CDR2 as YYEEEE. The CDR3, as DNA: TGTGCCAGCAGCCCAAGAAGGACAGGGGGGAATTCACCCCTCCACTTT. Protein product: CASSPRRTGGNSPLHF.

This chain joins TRBV6-2 or TRBV6-3 and TRBJ1-2; D is uncertain. Deletions cut 5 bases from V and 5 bases from J, with 24 bases between. This CDR3 has 17 amino acids. Germline V CDR1 and CDR2: MNHEY, SVGEGT. The CDR3 DNA is TGTGCCAGCAGTCACAGCGACGCAGAGCCCTTTAAGTATGGCTACACCTTC. The encoded protein is CASSHSDAEPFKYGYTF.

A remark on this clonotype: At one end the junction does not follow the germline gene, possibly because of a read error. This chain links TRBV2 with TRBJ2-6, with D perhaps matching TRBD2 (6 bases). The germline V gene has CDR1 SNHLY and CDR2 FYNNEI. CDR3 length equals 18 residues. CDR3 nucleotides: TGTGCCAGCAGCCAAGATCCTCCGGGACTCTCTGGGGCCAACGTCCTGAATTTC. It yields the protein CASSQDPPGLSGANVLNF.

This chain uses TRBV11-1 with TRBJ2-5; TRBD2 agrees at 9 bases. The junction had 9 bases not matched to a gene; V was cut back by 5 bases and J by 5 bases. Germline V gene lookup returns CDR1 SGHAT and CDR2 FQDESV (reference sequence). This CDR3 has 15 amino acids. This CDR3 reads CASSPQAGGTETQYF. As DNA, the CDR3 is TGTGCCAGCAGCCCGCAAGCGGGAGGAACGGAGACCCAGTACTTC.

Regarding this clonotype: The junction shows a germline mismatch at one end, possibly a read error. The chain carries TRBV29-1 and TRBJ1-1; a possible D gene is TRBD1 (6 bases). Germline V gives CDR1 SQVTM, CDR2 ANQGSEA. The CDR3 is 13 residues long. CDR3 sequence: CSGGAGDCTGAFF. In DNA, the CDR3 is TGCAGCGGTGGGGCAGGGGACTGCACTGGAGCTTTCTTT.

This clonotype turned up a few times. This may come from a read error, since a much larger clone is one base off. The chain combines TRBV2 with TRBJ2-7; tentative D call: TRBD2 (5 bases). The CDR3 covers 11 residues. Germline V gene sequence: CDR1 SNHLY, CDR2 FYNNEI. V was cut by 8 bases and J by 8 bases, with 13 bases left in between. DNA for the CDR3: TGTGCCAGCGGAGGAGCTAACAAGCAGTACTTC. Translated, it gives CASGGANKQYF.

The CDR3 bases are TGTGCCAGCAGCCCCTGGACAGGGGGCGGCTACGAGCAGTACTTC. It translates to CASSPWTGGGYEQYF. V gene TRBV14 combines with J gene TRBJ2-7; TRBD1 aligns across 11 bases. The CDR3 covers 15 residues. After removal of 4 bases from V and 3 bases from J, the junction contained 5 bases not matched to a gene. Looked up from germline, CDR1 is SGHDN and CDR2 is FVKESK. The full variable domain, completed using reference TRBV14 and TRBJ2-7, is EAGVTQFPSHSVIEKGQTVTLRCDPISGHDNLYWYRRVMGKEIKFLLHFVKESKQDESGMPNNRFLAERTGGTYSTLKVQPAELEDSGVYFCASSPWTGGGYEQYFGPGTRLTVT.